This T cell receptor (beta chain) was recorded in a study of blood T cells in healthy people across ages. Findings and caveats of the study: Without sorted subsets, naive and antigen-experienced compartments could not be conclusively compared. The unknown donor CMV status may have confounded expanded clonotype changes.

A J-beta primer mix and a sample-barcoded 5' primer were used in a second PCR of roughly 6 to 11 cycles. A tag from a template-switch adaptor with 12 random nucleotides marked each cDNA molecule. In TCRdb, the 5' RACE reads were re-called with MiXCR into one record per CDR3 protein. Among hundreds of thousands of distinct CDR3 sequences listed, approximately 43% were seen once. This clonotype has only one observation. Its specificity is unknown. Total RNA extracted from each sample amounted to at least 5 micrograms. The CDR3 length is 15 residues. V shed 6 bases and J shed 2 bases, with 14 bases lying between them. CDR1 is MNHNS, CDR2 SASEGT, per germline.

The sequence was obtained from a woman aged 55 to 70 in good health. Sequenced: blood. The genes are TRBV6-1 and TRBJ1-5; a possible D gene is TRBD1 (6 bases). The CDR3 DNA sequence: TGTGCCAGCAGACCCCGACAGGCCGGCAATCAGCCCCAGCATTTT. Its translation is CASRPRQAGNQPQHF.